The text below deals with one TCR beta chain. Its matching antigen is unknown. This sample stems from a study of a mutant IDH1 vaccine in newly diagnosed glioma. The overall study: The treated group averaged 40.4 years old and was around 60% male, 37.5% female.

The CDR3 runs to 16 residues. From germline, CDR1 is SGHRS and CDR2 YFSETQ. V was clipped by 0 bases and J by 8 bases, with 20 bases between them. Study-level points and caveats: Vaccination elicited immune responses in around 93% of patients. Top peripheral T cell clonotype shifts appeared unrelated to pseudoprogression.

Described time point: baseline, week 1 (first vaccination visit). Indicated treatment: pre-vaccination baseline after standard-of-care therapy. Donor tumors were new WHO grade 3 or 4 IDH1-mutant, ATRX-lost astrocytomas. TCRdb's copy holds only in-frame clones and misses some; the assay was immunoSEQ multiplex PCR. The repertoire includes approximately 88,000 clones, over 75% of them detected once, and less than 9.5% sits in the top ten. This clonotype originated in a man aged 40-55 years with glioma. Sequenced here: PBMCs, sampled from a glioma patient treated with radiotherapy, temozolomide or both. The rearrangement uses TRBV5-1 and TRBJ1-2; D possibly corresponds to TRBD1 (5 bases). DNA for the CDR3: TGCGCCAGCAGCTTGGCCATCGTGGGGACGATCGGAGGCTACACCTTC. This translates into CASSLAIVGTIGGYTF.